This is a list of T cell receptor beta chains from one sample in a study of T cells expressing NK-cell markers. TCRdb re-analyzed the 5' RACE reads; it lists each CDR3 protein once, without DNA. Reported are about 460,000 distinct CDR3 sequences; the ten largest clones contain over 1.3%. Sequencing input: blood T cells: a sorted CD56 or NKG2C T cell subset, CD4+ or CD8+ T cells, or bulk PBMC T cells (not recorded which). These TCRs come from a woman between 50 and 59 years old in good health. Each CDR3 is given with its conserved first and last residue. Each record gives: CDR3 length, V gene, J gene, CDR3 protein.

>16|TRBV5-5|TRBJ2-1
CASSFSSGVAYNEQFF
>17|TRBV3-1|TRBJ2-3
CASSHTVRPLSTDTQYF
>15|TRBV6-6|TRBJ1-6
CATLSRAGDNSPLHF
>14|TRBV12-3/TRBV12-4|TRBJ1-6
CASSYIEGSSPLHF
>14|TRBV20-1|TRBJ2-3
CSATPKLLTDTQYF
>12|TRBV5-1|TRBJ2-1
CASSSGKDEQFF
>13|TRBV29-1|TRBJ2-5
CSVALWGRETQYF
>14|TRBV19|TRBJ2-7
CASSLRDSPYEQYF
>14|TRBV14|TRBJ2-2
CASSQDSYTGELFF
>15|TRBV7-8|TRBJ1-4
CASSARGATNEKLFF
>15|TRBV6-1|TRBJ2-3
CASSPGQGVSDTQYF
>15|TRBV2|TRBJ2-7
CASRLRDQGHEGQYF
>13|TRBV20-1|TRBJ2-7
CSAQREGRDEQYF
>14|TRBV20-1|TRBJ2-1
CSAGGGRVYNEQFF
>14|TRBV20-1|TRBJ2-1
CSARDRAFYNEQFF
>15|TRBV7-2|TRBJ1-6
CASSLGLITNSPLHF
>13|TRBV4-2|TRBJ2-7
CASSQDIRGEQYF
>13|TRBV20-1|TRBJ2-1
CSAREDRYNEQFF
>15|TRBV5-1|TRBJ2-3
CASSLYIREQDTQYF
>16|TRBV24-1|TRBJ2-6
CATTGAKLSGANVLTF
>15|TRBV5-1|TRBJ1-1
CASSLAWTGDTEAFF
>17|TRBV5-1|TRBJ1-1
CASLLRDRVFVNTEAFF
>13|TRBV6-2/TRBV6-3|TRBJ2-3
CASKAASTDTQYF
>18|TRBV18|TRBJ2-2
CASSRQSGAGGYTGELFF
>14|TRBV7-9|TRBJ1-4
CASSLEQQAEKLFF
>14|TRBV5-6|TRBJ2-5
CASTVPIGLGTQYF
>17|TRBV20-1|TRBJ1-3
CSARAVALGDSGNTIYF
>14|TRBV13|TRBJ1-1
CASSLRGVDTEAFF
>12|TRBV2|TRBJ2-5
CASSEGGSDTYF
>14|TRBV5-1|TRBJ1-6
CASSTGQGNSPLHF
>16|TRBV30|TRBJ2-2
CAWSRPTQGDTGELFF
>12|TRBV5-1|TRBJ2-1
CASRTLLDEQFF
>14|TRBV6-2/TRBV6-3|TRBJ1-6
CASSNKTYNSPLHF
>13|TRBV5-1|TRBJ2-1
CASSLRQGSEQFF
>16|TRBV5-1|TRBJ2-3
CASSLGTSGRDDTQYF
>15|TRBV12-3/TRBV12-4|TRBJ2-1
CASSPLAGTYNEQFF
>15|TRBV6-2/TRBV6-3|TRBJ1-1
CASSWRTGGNTEAFF
>16|TRBV15|TRBJ2-1
CATSRVMAGVRNEQFF
>16|TRBV4-1|TRBJ2-6
CASRAVRGAGANVLTF
>14|TRBV19|TRBJ2-1
CASTLAGGGGEQFF
>15|TRBV7-6|TRBJ1-4
CASSPVRRSGEKLFF